This T cell receptor (beta chain) derives from a study of T-cell reconstitution after alpha-beta-depleted transplantation in children. This clonotype has only a few counts. The CDR3 has 16 residues. From germline, CDR1 is MNHEY and CDR2 SVGEGT. J was trimmed by 3 bases and V by 2 bases; bases with no gene match: 7. Preparation of the TCRbeta library was carried out with unique molecular identifiers. MiXCR was run by TCRdb on the PCR reads, yielding one entry per CDR3 protein. The sample contains over 550,000 distinct CDR3 sequences, about 10% of which appear only once. The starting material was PBMCs from the stem cell graft donor, obtained from the stem cell graft. This chain links TRBV6-2 or TRBV6-3 with TRBJ2-3, with TRBD2 matching 8 bases. This receptor was obtained from a human donor who donated a stem cell graft to a child with acute myeloid leukemia. CDR3 region: CASSYPKASGTDTQYF. CDR3 coding DNA: TGTGCCAGCAGTTACCCCAAGGCTAGCGGGACAGATACGCAGTATTTT.